The 25 T cell receptor beta chains listed next were all sequenced from one sample in a study of shared T cell receptors in the human thymus. TCRdb's copy holds only in-frame clones and misses some; the assay was immunoSEQ multiplex PCR. The sample holds 700,000 to 750,000 clones, 75% to 90% seen once. These data were also reused for a study on human thymus T cells.

The specimen was thymocytes. The receptor set was obtained from a girl under three years old with a congenital heart defect.

This rearrangement joins TRBV28 to TRBJ1-5; D remains unclear. Deletions cut 6 bases from V and 0 bases from J, with 6 bases between. CDR3 length: 13 residues. Germline V gene data show CDR1 as MDHEN and CDR2 as SYDVKM. CDR3 amino acids: CASSRYSNQPQHF. The CDR3, as DNA: TGTGCCAGCAGCCGTTATAGCAATCAGCCCCAGCATTTT.

The chain has TRBV7-8 and TRBJ2-3; TRBD1 aligns across 7 bases. CDR3 size: 20 residues. With 6 bases clipped from V and 0 bases from J, the junction kept 21 bases outside the gene matches. CDR1 and CDR2 (germline): SGHVS, FQNEAQ. CDR3 coding DNA: TGTGCCAGCAGTTCAATTATAGGGGGCCAGGTGGGCATTAGCACAGATACGCAGTATTTT. It is translated as CASSSIIGGQVGISTDTQYF.

This clone was observed a few times. This rearrangement joins TRBV18 to TRBJ2-2; 7 bases map to TRBD1. The germline CDR1 and CDR2 sequences are KGHSH and LQKENI. CDR3 size: 17 residues. V was pared by 6 bases and J by 0 bases, with 10 bases of the junction left unmatched. CDR3: CASSLDRERSNTGELFF. In DNA form, the CDR3 reads TGTGCCAGCTCCCTCGACAGGGAACGATCGAACACCGGGGAGCTGTTTTTT.

The rearrangement joins TRBV19 to TRBJ1-5; no firm D call. The CDR3 has 17 residues. V was shortened by 0 bases and J by 3 bases, with 15 bases between the two germline ends. Looked up from germline, CDR1 is LNHDA and CDR2 is SQIVND (reference sequence). For the CDR3, the DNA is TGTGCCAGTAGTATAGATGCACCGACTTTTTTCAATCAGCCCCAGCATTTT. It yields the protein CASSIDAPTFFNQPQHF.

This clone has just a few counts. This chain uses TRBV25-1 with TRBJ1-1; D possibly corresponds to TRBD1 (6 bases). The germline gives CDR1 MGHDK, CDR2 SYGVNS. This CDR3 has 16 amino acids. V gave up 2 bases and J gave up 4 bases, with 17 bases separating them. CDR3 nucleotides: TGTGCCAGCAGTGAACGAGGGGGGGGGCTGGGCACTGAAGCTTTCTTT. Residues: CASSERGGGLGTEAFF.

The chain links TRBV4-3 to TRBJ1-2; tentatively, D is TRBD1 (6 bases). The CDR3 is 13 residues long. Germline V gene lookup returns CDR1 LGHNA and CDR2 YSLEER. V lost 2 bases and J 7 bases, leaving 11 bases between the germline ends. The CDR3 bases are TGCGCCAGCAGCCAAAAGGGGGAGGGTGGCTACACCTTC. Amino acid sequence: CASSQKGEGGYTF.

J is TRBJ2-7 and V is TRBV4-1, with TRBD2 as a possible D gene (6 bases). This CDR3 has 17 residues. Germline V gene data show CDR1 as MGHRA and CDR2 as YSYEKL. V was cut by 0 bases and J by 3 bases, with 18 bases left in between. The CDR3 DNA reads as TGCGCCAGCAGCCAAGATTTTAGCCGGGACTTTTACTACGAGCAGTACTTC. This codes for CASSQDFSRDFYYEQYF.

CDR3 DNA sequence: TGTGCCATCTCTAGCGGGGGGTCCCTTGAAAACACCGGGGAGCTGTTTTTT. Its protein is CAISSGGSLENTGELFF. The V call is TRBV15, the J call TRBJ2-2; the match to TRBD2 covers 11 bases. CDR3 length: 17 amino acids. V was clipped by 10 bases and J by 2 bases; unmatched bases: 12. Germline V gene lookup returns CDR1 LNHNV and CDR2 YYDKDF (reference sequence).

The chain joins TRBV15 to TRBJ1-2; D remains ambiguous. From germline, CDR1 is LNHNV and CDR2 YYDKDF (reference sequence). Trimming shortened V by 9 bases and J by 3 bases, and 14 bases separated the two germline ends. The CDR3 is made up of 13 amino acids. For the CDR3, the DNA is TGTGCCACTAGGCTTCAGGAAGACTATGGCTACACCTTC. Translation gives CATRLQEDYGYTF.

This clone was seen once. The chain couples TRBV5-1 to TRBJ1-2; no firm D call. This CDR3 has 18 amino acids. CDR1 is SGHRS and CDR2 is YFSETQ in the germline V gene. V was trimmed by 0 bases and J by 1 base, leaving 19 bases between them. CDR3 sequence reads: CASSLVVRGPLDNYGYTF. In DNA, the CDR3 is TGCGCCAGCAGCTTGGTTGTTCGGGGTCCTTTGGATAACTATGGCTACACCTTC.

The rearrangement links TRBV5-5 to TRBJ1-6, with 7 bases fitting TRBD1. Germline V gene sequence: CDR1 SGHKS, CDR2 YYEKEE (reference sequence). The CDR3 loop spans 15 amino acids. V was pared by 0 bases and J by 9 bases, with 6 bases of the junction left unmatched. The CDR3 spells CASSLARQGCSPLHF. The CDR3 nucleotides are TGTGCCAGCAGCTTGGCCAGACAGGGTTGTTCACCCCTCCACTTT.

The chain employs TRBV5-1 and TRBJ2-3; 8 nucleotides align to TRBD1. With 5 bases clipped from V and 2 bases from J, the junction kept 7 bases outside the gene matches. This CDR3 is built from 15 residues. Germline V gene data show CDR1 as SGHRS and CDR2 as YFSETQ. The CDR3 region has the DNA TGCGCCAGCAGTCCCCGGACAGGGCACACAGATACGCAGTATTTT. It specifies CASSPRTGHTDTQYF.

The chain combines TRBV10-3 with TRBJ1-2, with a weak D call TRBD1 (6 bases). CDR1 ENHRY and CDR2 SYGVKD come from the germline V gene. V was clipped by 3 bases and J by 3 bases, with 17 bases between them. The CDR3 covers 16 residues. The CDR3: CAISDGAGYRDYGYTF. DNA of the CDR3: TGTGCCATCAGTGACGGGGCAGGTTACAGGGACTATGGCTACACCTTC.

This chain links TRBV7-9 with TRBJ1-5; no clear D gene. CDR1 is SEHNR and CDR2 is FQNEAQ in the germline V gene (reference sequence). The CDR3 covers 17 residues. V was pared by 1 base and J by 2 bases, with 15 bases between. The CDR3 is CASSLGSGHGGNQPQHF. Written as DNA, the CDR3 is TGTGCCAGCAGCTTAGGATCAGGCCACGGGGGCAATCAGCCCCAGCATTTT.

The chain is built from TRBV6-1 and TRBJ1-1, with a weak D call TRBD1 (5 bases). In germline, CDR1 is MNHNS, CDR2 SASEGT. Trimming stripped 5 bases from V and 9 bases from J, with 16 bases between. This CDR3 is 13 amino acids long. The CDR3 spells CASSSVGAKKAFF. CDR3 DNA sequence: TGTGCCAGCAGTTCGGTAGGGGCAAAGAAAGCTTTCTTT.

In its sample, this clone was seen a few times. V gene TRBV7-8 combines with J gene TRBJ1-2; D call uncertain. With 0 bases removed from V and 8 bases from J, the gap between germline ends came to 22 bases. CDR3 size: 17 residues. Germline lookup yields CDR1 SGHVS and CDR2 FQNEAQ. The CDR3: CASSLAESAPTVKGYTF. CDR3 nucleotide sequence: TGTGCCAGCAGCTTAGCGGAGTCCGCCCCAACTGTCAAAGGCTACACCTTC.

The rearrangement joins TRBV27 to TRBJ1-2; D call uncertain. CDR1 MNHEY and CDR2 SMNVEV come from the germline V gene (reference sequence). The V end was cut by 7 bases, the J end by 5 bases, with 5 bases between. CDR3 size: 10 residues. The CDR3 region is CASIRYGYTF. The CDR3 nucleotides read TGTGCCAGCATACGGTATGGCTACACCTTC.

The V gene is TRBV29-1, the J gene TRBJ1-1; the D gene is possibly TRBD1 (5 bases). Deletions cut 7 bases from V and 12 bases from J, with 18 bases between. Germline CDR1 reads SQVTM; CDR2 reads ANQGSEA. CDR3 size: 11 residues. CDR3 in amino acids: CSARRDLGPFF. The CDR3 DNA reads as TGCAGCGCCAGGCGGGACCTCGGTCCTTTCTTT.

The chain is built from TRBV10-3 and TRBJ2-3; 8 positions match TRBD1. Germline V gene sequence: CDR1 ENHRY, CDR2 SYGVKD. This CDR3 is built from 13 residues. Trimming at V came to 6 bases and at J to 1 base, leaving 0 bases not matched to a gene. CDR3 region: CAIRDRGTDTQYF. The DNA of the CDR3 is TGTGCCATCAGGGACAGGGGCACAGATACGCAGTATTTT.

Here the CDR3 DNA reads TGTGCCAGCAGGGATATACAGGGGAGAAATTCACCCCTCCACTTT. It is translated as CASRDIQGRNSPLHF. The rearrangement uses TRBV27 and TRBJ1-6; 7 bases map to TRBD1. The germline V gene has CDR1 MNHEY and CDR2 SMNVEV (reference sequence). The CDR3 runs 15 residues. Trimming took 6 bases from V and 7 from J; bases not matched to a gene: 9.

The chain has TRBV6-1 and TRBJ2-7; 11 bases align to TRBD1. The CDR3 loop spans 15 amino acids. Germline V gives CDR1 MNHNS, CDR2 SASEGT. V was pared by 6 bases and J by 6 bases, with 10 bases of the junction left unmatched. The CDR3 DNA sequence: TGTGCCAGCAGAGCCGCTGGACAGGGGGCATGCGAGCAGTACTTC. Protein: CASRAAGQGACEQYF.

The chain joins TRBV5-1 to TRBJ1-2, with 7 bases fitting TRBD1. The ends lost 4 bases at V and 0 bases at J; junction bases unmatched: 12. CDR3 size: 17 residues. CDR1 SGHRS and CDR2 YFSETQ come from the germline V gene. This CDR3 is CASSQRTGPHSNYGYTF. For the CDR3, the DNA is TGCGCCAGCAGCCAAAGGACAGGCCCACATTCTAACTATGGCTACACCTTC.

The V gene is TRBV28, the J gene TRBJ1-1; TRBD1 is a possible D gene (6 bases). Germline V gene data show CDR1 as MDHEN and CDR2 as SYDVKM. This CDR3 is 15 amino acids long. The V and J ends lost 6 bases and 0 bases respectively, with 14 bases between them. This CDR3 reads CASSLPTGVNTEAFF. CDR3 nucleotide sequence: TGTGCCAGCAGCCTACCGACAGGAGTGAACACTGAAGCTTTCTTT.

The chain uses TRBV6-6 and TRBJ1-3; D perhaps matches TRBD1 (5 bases). From germline, CDR1 is MNHNY and CDR2 SVGAGI (reference sequence). The CDR3 spans 16 residues. Trimming left V 2 bases short and J 4 bases short, with 15 bases between. The CDR3 DNA reads TGTGCCAGCAGTTACGGTGCAGGAGGGGCAGGAAACACCATATATTTT. It encodes CASSYGAGGAGNTIYF.

V is TRBV9 and J is TRBJ2-7, with D maybe TRBD1 (7 bases). Deletions cut 4 bases from V and 2 bases from J, with 22 bases between. Germline V gene data show CDR1 as SGDLS and CDR2 as YYNGEE. CDR3 length: 17 amino acids. The DNA for the CDR3 is TGTGCCAGCAGCCCGGGACAGCCGGAGGGCAACACCTACGAGCAGTACTTC. Translated: CASSPGQPEGNTYEQYF. The full variable domain, in which reference TRBV9 and TRBJ2-7 provide the parts outside the CDR3, is DSGVTQTPKHLITATGQRVTLRCSPRSGDLSVYWYQQSLDQGLQFLIQYYNGEERAKGNILERFSAQQFPDLHSELNLSSLELGDSALYFCASSPGQPEGNTYEQYFGPGTRLTVT.